The entry that follows covers one T cell receptor beta chain sequence. The specificity of this receptor is unknown. One base away there is no much larger clone; base qualities are not given. The CDR3 runs 14 residues from the cysteine to the phenylalanine. The only DNA kept is the CDR3, 42 bases in frame from the first base. From a lookup of the germline V gene, CDR1 and CDR2 are MDHEN and SYDVKM. V has 4 bases trimmed and J has 4 bases trimmed; junction bases matching no gene number 6. The sample comes from a study of CD8 T cells in Susac syndrome (dated by TCRdb to about 2019). Study-wide context: Repertoire sequencing was used to test whether CD8+ T cell activation and differentiation in Susac syndrome was antigen driven. CD8+ T cell repertoire clonality was compared between fewer than 13 healthy donors, roughly 14 Susac syndrome patients and 15 multiple sclerosis patients.

Peripheral blood CD8+ and CD4+ T cells from healthy donors, Susac syndrome patients and multiple sclerosis patients were profiled using high-throughput TCR beta sequencing. Multiple sclerosis controls were treatment-naive patients with stable or active relapsing-remitting disease fulfilling revised McDonald criteria. Bulk CD8+ and CD4+ T cells were purified by magnetic negative isolation, while CD8+ TEMRA cells were enriched using FACS. Blood was drawn into EDTA tubes, processed within 24 hours, and PBMCs were isolated by density gradient centrifugation. PBMCs intended for TCR sequencing were frozen in liquid nitrogen and were later thawed in a 37 degrees C water bath. The sorted or isolated CD4+, CD8+ and CD8+ TEMRA cells reached a purity of at least 90%. Here is what the overall study found, with its caveats: The number of individuals in the TCR sequencing and HLA analysis was recognized as being relatively small.

RNA was extracted with the RNeasy kit and roughly 0.45 to 1 ug was reverse transcribed using random hexamers. The immunoSEQ multiplex PCR assay, covering 54 Vbeta and 13 Jbeta segments, was used to amplify TCR beta CDR3 regions. To correct PCR amplification bias, a synthetic template baseline was used for both primer optimization and computational correction. The original methods were these. Only productive sequences were kept, with reads annotated to V, D and J genes according to IMGT and analyzed in immunoSEQ Analyzer. To calculate clonality, Shannon entropy was normalized by log2 of the number of productive unique sequences and then subtracted from one. For each patient and control, public and private clones were evaluated within the 100 most prevalent clones. A clone was defined as Susac-specific if it was absent from the healthy and MS cohorts, from about a thousand published viral clones and from other ImmuneACCESS disease sequences. TCRdb ran its own pipeline on the public reads, namely fastp trimming at Q25 and MiXCR clone calling, and kept in-frame beta chains. Each CDR3 protein appears once, grouped with its most common genes and DNA. TCRdb, rather than the study authors, made the V and J calls. The sample table contains hundreds of thousands of distinct CDR3 sequences; only one count was recorded for approximately 85% of them. The leading ten clones occupy about 0.12% of the sample.

What was sequenced was CD8+ T cells from PBMCs. The sequence joins TRBV28 to TRBJ1-1; 7 middle bases align to TRBD1. This TCR was recovered from a human donor with multiple sclerosis. Read as DNA, the sequence is TGTGCCAGCAGTTCGAGGACAGGTGGCACTGAAGCTTTCTTT. This codes for CASSSRTGGTEAFF.